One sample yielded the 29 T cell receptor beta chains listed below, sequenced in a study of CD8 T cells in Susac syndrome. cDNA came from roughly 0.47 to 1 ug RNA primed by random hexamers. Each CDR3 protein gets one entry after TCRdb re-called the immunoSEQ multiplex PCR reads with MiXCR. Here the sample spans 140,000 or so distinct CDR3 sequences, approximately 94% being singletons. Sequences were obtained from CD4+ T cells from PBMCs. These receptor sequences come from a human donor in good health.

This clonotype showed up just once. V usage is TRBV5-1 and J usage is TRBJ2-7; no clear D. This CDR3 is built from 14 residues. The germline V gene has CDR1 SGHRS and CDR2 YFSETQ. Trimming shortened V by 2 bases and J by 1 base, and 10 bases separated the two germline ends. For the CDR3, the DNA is TGCGCCAGCAGCTTCGAAAGGATTTCCTACGAGCAGTACTTC. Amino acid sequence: CASSFERISYEQYF. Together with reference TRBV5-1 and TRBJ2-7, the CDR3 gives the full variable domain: KAGVTQTPRYLIKTRGQQVTLSCSPISGHRSVSWYQQTPGQGLQFLFEYFSETQRNKGNFPGRFSGRQFSNSRSEMNVSTLELGDSALYLCASSFERISYEQYFGPGTRLTVT.

This CDR3 reads CSALTGVVNFNYGYTF. The CDR3 bases are TGCAGTGCTTTGACAGGGGTCGTAAACTTTAACTATGGCTACACCTTC. This chain joins TRBV20-1 and TRBJ1-2; 8 bases map to TRBD1. Germline V gene lookup returns CDR1 DFQATT and CDR2 SNEGSKA (reference sequence). This CDR3 comprises 16 residues. The J segment lost 1 base and the V segment lost 5 bases, leaving 12 bases of the junction unmatched.

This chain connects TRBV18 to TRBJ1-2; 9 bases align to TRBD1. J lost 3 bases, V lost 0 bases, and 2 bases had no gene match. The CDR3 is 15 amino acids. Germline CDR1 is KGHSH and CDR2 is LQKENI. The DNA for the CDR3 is TGTGCCAGCTCACCACCGGACAGGGGATACTATGGCTACACCTTC. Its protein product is CASSPPDRGYYGYTF. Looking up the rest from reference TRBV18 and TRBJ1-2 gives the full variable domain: NAGVMQNPRHLVRRRGQEARLRCSPMKGHSHVYWYRQLPEEGLKFMVYLQKENIIDESGMPKERFSAEFPKEGPSILRIQQVVRGDSAAYFCASSPPDRGYYGYTFGSGTRLTVV.

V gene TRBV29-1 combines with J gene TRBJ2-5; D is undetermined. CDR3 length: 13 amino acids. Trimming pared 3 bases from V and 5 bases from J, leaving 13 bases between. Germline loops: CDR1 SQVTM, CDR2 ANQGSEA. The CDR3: CSVDDLSWETQYF. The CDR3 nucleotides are TGCAGCGTTGATGACCTGTCGTGGGAGACCCAGTACTTC. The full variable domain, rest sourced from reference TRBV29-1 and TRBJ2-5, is SAVISQKPSRDICQRGTSLTIQCQVDSQVTMMFWYRQQPGQSLTLIATANQGSEATYESGFVIDKFPISRPNLTFSTLTVSNMSPEDSSIYLCSVDDLSWETQYFGPGTRLLVL.

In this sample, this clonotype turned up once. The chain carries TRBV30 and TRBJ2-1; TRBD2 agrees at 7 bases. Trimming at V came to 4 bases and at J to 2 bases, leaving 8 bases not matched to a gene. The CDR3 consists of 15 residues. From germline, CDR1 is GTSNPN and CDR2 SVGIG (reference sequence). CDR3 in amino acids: CAWTKASGTYNEQFF. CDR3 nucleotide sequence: TGTGCCTGGACCAAGGCTAGCGGCACCTACAATGAGCAGTTCTTC.

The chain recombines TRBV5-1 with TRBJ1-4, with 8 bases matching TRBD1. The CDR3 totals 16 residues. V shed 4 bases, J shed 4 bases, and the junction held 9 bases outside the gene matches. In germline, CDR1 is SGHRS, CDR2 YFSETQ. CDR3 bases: TGCGCCAGCAGCGATAAACCGGGACAGGTTAATGAAAAACTGTTTTTT. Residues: CASSDKPGQVNEKLFF.

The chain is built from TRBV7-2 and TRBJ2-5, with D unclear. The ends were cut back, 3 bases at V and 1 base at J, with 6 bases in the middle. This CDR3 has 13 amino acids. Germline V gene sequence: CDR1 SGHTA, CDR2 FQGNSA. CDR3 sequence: CASSFLPQETQYF. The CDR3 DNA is TGTGCCAGCAGCTTCCTACCCCAAGAGACCCAGTACTTC.

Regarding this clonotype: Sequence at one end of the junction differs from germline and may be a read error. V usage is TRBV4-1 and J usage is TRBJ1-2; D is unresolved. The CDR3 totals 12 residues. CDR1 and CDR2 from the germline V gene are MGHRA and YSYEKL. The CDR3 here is CASSLVSEGPSF. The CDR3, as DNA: TGCGCCAGCAGCCTGGTCTCCGAAGGACCCTCCTTC.

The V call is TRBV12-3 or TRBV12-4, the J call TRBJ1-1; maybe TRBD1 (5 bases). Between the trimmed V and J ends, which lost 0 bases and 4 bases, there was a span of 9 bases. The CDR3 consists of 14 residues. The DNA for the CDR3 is TGTGCCAGCAGTTTAGCTGGGGCAGGCACTGAAGCTTTCTTT. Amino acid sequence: CASSLAGAGTEAFF.

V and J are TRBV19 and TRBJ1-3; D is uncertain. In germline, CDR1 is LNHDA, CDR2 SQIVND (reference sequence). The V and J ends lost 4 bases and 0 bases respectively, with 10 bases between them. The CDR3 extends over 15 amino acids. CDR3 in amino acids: CASSKEASSGNTIYF. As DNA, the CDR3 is TGTGCCAGTAGTAAGGAGGCGAGCTCTGGAAACACCATATATTTT.

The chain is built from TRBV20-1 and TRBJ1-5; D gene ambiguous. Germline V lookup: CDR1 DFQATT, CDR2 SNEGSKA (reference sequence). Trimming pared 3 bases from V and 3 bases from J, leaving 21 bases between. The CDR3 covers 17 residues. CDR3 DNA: TGCAGTGCTAGTGTGGCGTCAGGCAACGATTTCAATCAGCCCCAGCATTTT. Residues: CSASVASGNDFNQPQHF.

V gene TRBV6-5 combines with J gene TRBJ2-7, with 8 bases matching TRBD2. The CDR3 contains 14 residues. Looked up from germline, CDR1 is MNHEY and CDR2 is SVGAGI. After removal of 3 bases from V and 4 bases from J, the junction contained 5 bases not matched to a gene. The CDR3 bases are TGTGCCAGCAGTTATCGTTCTAGCGGGTACGAGCAGTACTTC. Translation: CASSYRSSGYEQYF.

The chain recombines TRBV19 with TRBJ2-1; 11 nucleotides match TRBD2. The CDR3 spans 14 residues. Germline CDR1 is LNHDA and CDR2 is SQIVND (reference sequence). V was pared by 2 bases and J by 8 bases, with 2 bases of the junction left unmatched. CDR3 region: CASSITSGRHEQFF. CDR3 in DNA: TGTGCCAGTAGTATAACTAGCGGGAGACATGAGCAGTTCTTC.

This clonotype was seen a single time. DNA for the CDR3: TGCGCCAGCAGAGAGCTTGGGGGGGGCGGCTACACCTTC. Translation: CASRELGGGGYTF. The chain carries TRBV10-2 and TRBJ1-2, with a possible D match to TRBD1 (6 bases). Deletions cut 6 bases from V and 8 bases from J, with 16 bases between. CDR3 length equals 13 residues. Germline CDR1 and CDR2: WSHSY and SAAADI.

This CDR3 reads CASTEGSGSLSEQFF. The CDR3 DNA reads as TGTGCCAGCACCGAGGGTAGCGGGAGTTTGAGTGAGCAGTTCTTC. The chain has TRBV2 and TRBJ2-1; TRBD2 agrees at 9 bases. Germline V gene data show CDR1 as SNHLY and CDR2 as FYNNEI. J gave up 9 bases and V 7 bases, and 13 bases lay outside the gene matches. The CDR3 runs to 15 residues.

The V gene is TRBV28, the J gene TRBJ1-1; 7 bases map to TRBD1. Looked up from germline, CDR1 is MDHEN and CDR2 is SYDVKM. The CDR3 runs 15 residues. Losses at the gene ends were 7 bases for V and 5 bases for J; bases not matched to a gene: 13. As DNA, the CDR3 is TGTGCCAGCATTGGAGGGGGCGGTATTTGGACTGAAGCTTTCTTT. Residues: CASIGGGGIWTEAFF.

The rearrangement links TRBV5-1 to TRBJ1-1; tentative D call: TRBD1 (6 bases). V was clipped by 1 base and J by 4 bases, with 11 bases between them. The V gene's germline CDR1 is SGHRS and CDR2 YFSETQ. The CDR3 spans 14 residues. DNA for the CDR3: TGCGCCAGCAGCTTGTCGCAGGGGAGCACTGAAGCTTTCTTT. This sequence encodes CASSLSQGSTEAFF.

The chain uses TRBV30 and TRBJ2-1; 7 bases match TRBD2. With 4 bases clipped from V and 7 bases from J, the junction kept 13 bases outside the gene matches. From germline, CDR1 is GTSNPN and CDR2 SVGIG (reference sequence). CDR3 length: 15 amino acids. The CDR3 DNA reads TGTGCCTGGACGGAGGCTAGCGGAAGTTTTAATGAGCAGTTCTTC. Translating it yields CAWTEASGSFNEQFF. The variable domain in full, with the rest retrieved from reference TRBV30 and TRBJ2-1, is SQTIHQWPATLVQPVGSPLSLECTVEGTSNPNLYWYRQAAGRGLQLLFYSVGIGQISSEVPQNLSASRPQDRQFILSSKKLLLSDSGFYLCAWTEASGSFNEQFFGPGTRLTVL.

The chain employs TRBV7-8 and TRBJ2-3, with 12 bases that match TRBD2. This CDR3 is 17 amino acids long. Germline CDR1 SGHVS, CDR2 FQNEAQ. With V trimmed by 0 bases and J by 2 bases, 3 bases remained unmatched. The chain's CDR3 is CASSLARTSGNTDTQYF. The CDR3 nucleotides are TGTGCCAGCAGCTTAGCACGGACTAGCGGGAACACAGATACGCAGTATTTT.

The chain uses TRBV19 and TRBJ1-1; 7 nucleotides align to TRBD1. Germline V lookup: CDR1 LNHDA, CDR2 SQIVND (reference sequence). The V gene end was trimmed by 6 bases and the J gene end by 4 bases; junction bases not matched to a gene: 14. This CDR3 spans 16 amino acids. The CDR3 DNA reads TGTGCCAGTAGCAAGACGGGACAGCCTGGAGGCACTGAAGCTTTCTTT. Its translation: CASSKTGQPGGTEAFF.

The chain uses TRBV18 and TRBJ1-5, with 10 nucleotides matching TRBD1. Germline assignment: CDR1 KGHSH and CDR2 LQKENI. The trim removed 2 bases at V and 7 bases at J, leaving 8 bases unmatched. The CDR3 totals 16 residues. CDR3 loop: CASSPSGTGVRQPQHF. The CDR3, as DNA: TGTGCCAGCTCACCATCCGGGACAGGGGTACGGCAGCCCCAGCATTTT.

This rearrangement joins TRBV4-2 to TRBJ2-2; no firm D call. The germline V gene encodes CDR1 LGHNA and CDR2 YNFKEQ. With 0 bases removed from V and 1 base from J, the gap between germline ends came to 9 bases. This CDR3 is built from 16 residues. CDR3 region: CASSQDRQLNTGELFF. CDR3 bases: TGTGCCAGCAGCCAAGATCGTCAGTTGAACACCGGGGAGCTGTTTTTT.

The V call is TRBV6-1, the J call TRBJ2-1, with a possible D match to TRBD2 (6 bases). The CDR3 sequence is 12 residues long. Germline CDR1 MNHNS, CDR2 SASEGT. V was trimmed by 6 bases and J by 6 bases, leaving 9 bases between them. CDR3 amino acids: CASSWDFNEQFF. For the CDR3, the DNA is TGTGCCAGCAGCTGGGACTTCAATGAGCAGTTCTTC.

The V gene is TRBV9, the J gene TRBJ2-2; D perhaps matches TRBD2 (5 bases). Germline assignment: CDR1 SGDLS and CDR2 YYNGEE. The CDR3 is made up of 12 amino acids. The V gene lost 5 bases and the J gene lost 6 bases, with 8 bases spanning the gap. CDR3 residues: CASREVAGELFF. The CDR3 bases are TGTGCCAGCAGGGAGGTAGCCGGGGAGCTGTTTTTT.

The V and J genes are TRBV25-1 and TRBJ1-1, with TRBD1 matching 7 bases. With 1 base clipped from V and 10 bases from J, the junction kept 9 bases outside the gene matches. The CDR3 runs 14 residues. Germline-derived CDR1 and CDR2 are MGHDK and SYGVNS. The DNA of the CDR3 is TGTGCCAGCAGTGAATTCAGGACAGGCGGCGGAGCTTTCTTT. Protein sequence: CASSEFRTGGGAFF.

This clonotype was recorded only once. The CDR3 DNA sequence: TGTGCCAGTGAGCCCGCAACTAATGAAAAACTGTTTTTT. Translating it yields CASEPATNEKLFF. The chain is built from TRBV19 and TRBJ1-4, with D uncertain. Per germline, CDR1 LNHDA and CDR2 SQIVND (reference sequence). The CDR3 is 13 residues long. Trimming removed 8 bases at V and 0 bases at J, with 7 bases between.

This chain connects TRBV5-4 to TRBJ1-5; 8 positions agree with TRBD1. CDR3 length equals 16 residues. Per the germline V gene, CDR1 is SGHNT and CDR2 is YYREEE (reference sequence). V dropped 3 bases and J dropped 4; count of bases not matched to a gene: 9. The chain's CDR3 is CASSSQGAEGNQPQHF. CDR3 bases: TGTGCCAGCAGCTCTCAGGGGGCAGAGGGGAATCAGCCCCAGCATTTT.

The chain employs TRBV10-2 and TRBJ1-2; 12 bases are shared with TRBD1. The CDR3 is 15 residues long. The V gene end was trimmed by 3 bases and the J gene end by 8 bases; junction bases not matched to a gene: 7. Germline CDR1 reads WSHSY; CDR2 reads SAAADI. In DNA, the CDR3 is TGCGCCAGCAGTGAATCCGGGACAGGGGGCCCGGGCTACACCTTC. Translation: CASSESGTGGPGYTF.

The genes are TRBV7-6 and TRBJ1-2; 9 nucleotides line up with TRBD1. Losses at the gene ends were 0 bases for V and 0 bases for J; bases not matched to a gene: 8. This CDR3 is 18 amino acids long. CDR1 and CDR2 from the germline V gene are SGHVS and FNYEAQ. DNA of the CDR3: TGTGCCAGCAGCTTAGCGGGGCGGGACAGGGCTACTAACTATGGCTACACCTTC. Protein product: CASSLAGRDRATNYGYTF.